The 21 T cell receptor beta chains below come from one sample, sequenced in a study of technical replicates of blood from a few donors (dated by TCRdb to between 2016 and 2019). The library was obtained by the immunoSEQ multiplex PCR assay. Drawn from immuneACCESS, this table holds only the in-frame rearrangements with V and J called that TCRdb kept. Clones are partly lost; checked studies trace under half to an unresolved V gene and leave the rest unexplained. In all, the sample holds 85,000 to 100,000 clones, and over 85% of those were seen once. The top ten clones comprise 0.26% of the sample. Sequencing was carried out using T cells isolated from PBMCs. The receptors stem from a human donor in good health.

The chain combines TRBV6-6 with TRBJ2-7; D possibly corresponds to TRBD1 (5 bases). Germline lookup yields CDR1 MNHNY and CDR2 SVGAGI (reference sequence). The CDR3 sequence is 15 residues long. The germline V and J ends were trimmed by 8 bases and 0 bases, with 17 bases remaining between them. The chain's CDR3 is CASGSIQGFSYEQYF. The CDR3 DNA is TGTGCCAGCGGAAGTATCCAGGGATTCTCCTACGAGCAGTACTTC.

The sample holds a few counts of this clone. The chain is built from TRBV7-9 and TRBJ2-3; 7 bases agree with TRBD2. There are 13 residues in the CDR3. J was trimmed by 3 bases and V by 10 bases; bases with no gene match: 7. Germline assignment: CDR1 SEHNR and CDR2 FQNEAQ (reference sequence). The CDR3 loop reads CATPRRETDTQYF. The CDR3 nucleotides are TGTGCCACTCCCCGGCGGGAGACAGATACGCAGTATTTT.

The gene calls are TRBV5-1 and TRBJ2-5; tentatively, D is TRBD1 (5 bases). Germline V gene sequence: CDR1 SGHRS, CDR2 YFSETQ. Between the trimmed V and J ends, which lost 0 bases and 0 bases, there was a span of 9 bases. The CDR3 extends over 15 amino acids. The CDR3 is CASSLGRGYQETQYF. The CDR3 DNA sequence: TGCGCCAGCAGCTTGGGTAGGGGATACCAAGAGACCCAGTACTTC.

The CDR3 bases are TGTGCCAGCAGCCCCCCTCGGACTGAAGCTTTCTTT. This sequence encodes CASSPPRTEAFF. The J gene is TRBJ1-1, the V gene TRBV28; D gene uncertain. The CDR3 sequence is 12 residues long. Germline V gene lookup returns CDR1 MDHEN and CDR2 SYDVKM. Trimming removed 6 bases at V and 5 bases at J, with 10 bases between.

The genes are TRBV9 and TRBJ1-6; no definite D call. CDR3 length: 17 amino acids. CDR1 and CDR2 from the germline V gene are SGDLS and YYNGEE. V lost 8 bases to trimming and J lost 2 bases, with 20 bases between them. In nucleotides, the CDR3 is TGTGCCAGTCTCCCGGGTCCTTCATTTGCCTATAATTCACCCCTCCACTTT. This translates into CASLPGPSFAYNSPLHF.

The chain employs TRBV27 and TRBJ2-7; 11 bases are shared with TRBD2. V lost 3 bases and J lost 3; bases outside the gene matches: 4. The CDR3 is made up of 15 amino acids. Germline V gene sequence: CDR1 MNHEY, CDR2 SMNVEV (reference sequence). The CDR3 loop reads CASSFSGRGYYEQYF. The DNA for the CDR3 is TGTGCCAGCAGTTTTAGCGGGAGGGGGTACTACGAGCAGTACTTC.

CDR3 region: CASSLMIRGMNTEAFF. As DNA, the CDR3 is TGCGCCAGCAGCTTGATGATCCGGGGTATGAACACTGAAGCTTTCTTT. The chain couples TRBV5-1 to TRBJ1-1; D gene unclear. The CDR3 length is 16 residues. Per germline, CDR1 SGHRS and CDR2 YFSETQ. Trimming left V 1 base short and J 0 bases short, with 13 bases between.

The chain is built from TRBV28 and TRBJ1-1; a possible D gene is TRBD1 (5 bases). CDR3 length equals 16 residues. The germline gives CDR1 MDHEN, CDR2 SYDVKM. Trimming cost V 5 bases and J 6 bases, with 22 bases left between them. CDR3 coding DNA: TGTGCCAGCAGTCCCGGGACTGCGACCGGTCGGGCTGAAGCTTTCTTT. Encoded protein: CASSPGTATGRAEAFF.

This chain links TRBV7-9 with TRBJ1-1, with no clear D. This CDR3 spans 10 amino acids. The germline V gene encodes CDR1 SEHNR and CDR2 FQNEAQ (reference sequence). The V end lost 5 bases, the J end lost 11 bases, and 9 bases lay between the germline ends. The CDR3 is CASSPGSAFF. In DNA form, the CDR3 reads TGTGCCAGCAGCCCGGGTTCCGCTTTCTTT.

The chain uses TRBV6-1 and TRBJ1-6; the D is unclear. V lost 3 bases and J lost 6, with 12 bases in between. Germline V gives CDR1 MNHNS, CDR2 SASEGT. The CDR3 has 15 residues. The CDR3 sequence is CASSDGVSTNSPLHF. In nucleotides, the CDR3 is TGTGCCAGCAGTGACGGGGTATCCACTAATTCACCCCTCCACTTT.

The chain employs TRBV5-1 and TRBJ2-7, with D uncertain. The CDR3 contains 12 residues. CDR1 is SGHRS and CDR2 is YFSETQ in the germline V gene. The V end lost 0 bases, the J end lost 3 bases, and 4 bases lay between the germline ends. The CDR3 region is CASSLVGYEQYF. Written as DNA, the CDR3 is TGCGCCAGCAGCTTGGTCGGCTACGAGCAGTACTTC. Full variable domain (rest looked up from reference TRBV5-1 and TRBJ2-7): KAGVTQTPRYLIKTRGQQVTLSCSPISGHRSVSWYQQTPGQGLQFLFEYFSETQRNKGNFPGRFSGRQFSNSRSEMNVSTLELGDSALYLCASSLVGYEQYFGPGTRLTVT.

J is TRBJ1-4 and V is TRBV11-3; no clear D. The V gene lost 0 bases and the J gene lost 7 bases, with 12 bases spanning the gap. There are 15 residues in the CDR3. From germline, CDR1 is SGHNT and CDR2 YENEEA. In DNA form, the CDR3 reads TGTGCCAGCAGCTTAGAGGGCGTACCCTCTGAAAAACTGTTTTTT. The encoded protein is CASSLEGVPSEKLFF. Variable domain in full (rest from reference TRBV11-3 and TRBJ1-4): EAGVVQSPRYKIIEKKQPVAFWCNPISGHNTLYWYLQNLGQGPELLIRYENEEAVDDSQLPKDRFSAERLKGVDSTLKIQPAELGDSAVYLCASSLEGVPSEKLFFGSGTQLSVL.

This clone appeared once. CDR3 sequence reads: CASSETPNYEQYF. In DNA, the CDR3 is TGTGCCAGCAGCGAGACACCTAACTACGAGCAGTACTTC. The chain joins TRBV7-2 to TRBJ2-7; D unclear. V gave up 5 bases and J gave up 3 bases, with 11 bases separating them. The CDR3 is 13 residues long. Germline CDR1 and CDR2: SGHTA and FQGNSA.

CDR3 sequence reads: CASSSPARTNTEAFF. CDR3 in DNA: TGTGCCAGCAGCTCGCCTGCCAGAACGAACACTGAAGCTTTCTTT. The chain joins TRBV27 to TRBJ1-1; D gene uncertain. This CDR3 has 15 amino acids. The V end lost 6 bases, the J end lost 1 base, and 15 bases lay between the germline ends. Germline CDR1 and CDR2: MNHEY and SMNVEV (reference sequence).

J is TRBJ2-3 and V is TRBV6-5; a weak D match, TRBD1 (7 bases). V was pared by 6 bases and J by 9 bases, with 19 bases between. The V gene's germline CDR1 is MNHEY and CDR2 SVGAGI. This CDR3 contains 14 residues. CDR3 amino acids: CASSPGGQTGTQYF. The DNA of the CDR3 is TGTGCCAGCAGCCCAGGGGGGCAAACAGGGACGCAGTATTTT.

The rearrangement joins TRBV28 to TRBJ2-6; TRBD1 matches at 8 bases. The CDR3 is 17 amino acids. Unmatched junction bases numbered 7, after V lost 6 bases and J lost 0 bases. The germline V gene has CDR1 MDHEN and CDR2 SYDVKM. CDR3 loop: CASRSGGQISGANVLTF. The CDR3 DNA reads as TGTGCCAGCAGGTCAGGGGGCCAAATCTCTGGGGCCAACGTCCTGACTTTC.

The J gene is TRBJ1-2, the V gene TRBV15; 7 bases align to TRBD1. CDR1 is LNHNV and CDR2 is YYDKDF in the germline V gene (reference sequence). Trimming removed 3 bases from V and 3 bases from J; junction bases left unmatched: 1. The CDR3 runs to 13 residues. The CDR3 DNA sequence: TGTGCCACCAGCAGTACAGGGGACTATGGCTACACCTTC. It is translated as CATSSTGDYGYTF.

V is TRBV2 and J is TRBJ2-7; 11 bases map to TRBD2. The CDR3 has 12 residues. The trim removed 5 bases at V and 9 bases at J, leaving 3 bases unmatched. CDR1 and CDR2 (germline): SNHLY, FYNNEI. Here the CDR3 reads CASSRTSGLQYF. The CDR3 DNA sequence: TGTGCCAGCAGTCGGACTAGCGGGCTGCAGTACTTC.

The chain combines TRBV11-3 with TRBJ2-1, with 8 nucleotides matching TRBD2. The CDR3 is made up of 14 amino acids. Germline V CDR1 and CDR2: SGHNT, YENEEA. Losses at the gene ends were 6 bases for V and 5 bases for J; bases not matched to a gene: 6. The CDR3 nucleotides read TGTGCCAGCAGGCTACGGGGGGGCCACAATGAGCAGTTCTTC. It codes for CASRLRGGHNEQFF.

This CDR3 reads CATLPIRLAHNEQFF. CDR3 nucleotide sequence: TGTGCCACTCTCCCCATAAGACTAGCCCACAATGAGCAGTTCTTC. This chain joins TRBV28 and TRBJ2-1; 7 nucleotides align to TRBD2. This CDR3 contains 15 residues. Germline V gene sequence: CDR1 MDHEN, CDR2 SYDVKM. J gave up 5 bases and V 10 bases, and 14 bases lay outside the gene matches.

The chain links TRBV9 to TRBJ1-6, with a possible D match to TRBD1 (6 bases). The CDR3 is 16 amino acids. V shed 0 bases and J shed 7 bases, with 14 bases lying between them. From germline, CDR1 is SGDLS and CDR2 YYNGEE. CDR3 residues: CASSVAGVIGNSPLHF. The CDR3 DNA follows: TGTGCCAGCAGCGTAGCAGGGGTGATAGGGAATTCACCCCTCCACTTT.